The 10 T cell receptor beta chains reported below all come from one sample, sequenced in a study of beta chain features in type 1 diabetes listed by TCRdb under 2018. Study-wide findings and limitations: In all four CD4+ subsets, TCRB CDR3 length was moderately but significantly shorter in type 1 diabetes patients.

The antigens of these receptors remain unknown. Library construction relied on the immunoSEQ multiplex PCR assay. The entire amount of isolated RNA was reverse transcribed using the High Capacity cDNA Reverse Transcription Kit, so the sequenced TCRB transcripts were expressed ones. TCRdb's version of the immuneACCESS table is confined to in-frame rearrangements and falls short of the full clone set. An unresolved V gene accounts for under half of the shortfall where checked; the remainder is of unknown origin. The sample data list around 300,000 clones, and about 15% of these were observed just once. The ten largest clonotypes hold roughly 0.015% of the sample. Sequencing was performed on naive CD4+ T cells from blood. In the paper's terms, the cell subset or site label means: true naive CD4+ T cells. Receptors were obtained from a man in his late teens or twenties with type 1 diabetes.

V usage is TRBV9 and J usage is TRBJ1-6; 7 nucleotides line up with TRBD1. The CDR3 spans 15 residues. V shed 4 bases and J 9 bases; nucleotides not matched to a gene: 10. CDR1 is SGDLS, CDR2 YYNGEE, per germline. The CDR3 nucleotides read TGTGCCAGCAGCTTACAGACAGGGTACGGTTCACCCCTCCACTTT. Its translation: CASSLQTGYGSPLHF.

V is TRBV29-1 and J is TRBJ1-1, with D perhaps matching TRBD1 (5 bases). CDR3 size: 13 residues. The germline V gene encodes CDR1 SQVTM and CDR2 ANQGSEA. V lost 6 bases and J 0 bases, leaving 11 bases between the germline ends. CDR3 nucleotides: TGCAGCGTCCAGGGACTTTTGAACACTGAAGCTTTCTTT. This encodes CSVQGLLNTEAFF.

The gene calls are TRBV29-1 and TRBJ2-7; possible D gene TRBD1, 5 bases. The CDR3 totals 12 residues. Germline CDR1 SQVTM, CDR2 ANQGSEA. Trimming pared 6 bases from V and 2 bases from J, leaving 11 bases between. The CDR3 protein is CSVQGSTYEQYF. CDR3 nucleotide sequence: TGCAGCGTCCAGGGCAGCACCTACGAGCAGTACTTC.

This clone has just a few counts. The chain has TRBV30 and TRBJ1-1; TRBD1 might be the D (5 bases). The germline V and J ends were trimmed by 5 bases and 2 bases, with 9 bases remaining between them. The CDR3 contains 12 residues. Germline V gene lookup returns CDR1 GTSNPN and CDR2 SVGIG (reference sequence). CDR3 protein: CAWQGHNTEAFF. In DNA form, the CDR3 reads TGTGCCTGGCAGGGTCATAACACTGAAGCTTTCTTT.

In this sample, this clone turned up a few times. This sequence joins TRBV7-9 and TRBJ1-2; D call uncertain. The V end lost 5 bases, the J end lost 2 bases, and 6 bases lay between the germline ends. Germline V gene lookup returns CDR1 SEHNR and CDR2 FQNEAQ (reference sequence). The length of the CDR3 is 12 residues. The CDR3 sequence is CASSEENYGYTF. The CDR3 nucleotides are TGTGCCAGCAGCGAGGAGAACTATGGCTACACCTTC.

The V call is TRBV6-5, the J call TRBJ1-2; D unresolved. Germline assignment: CDR1 MNHEY and CDR2 SVGAGI. V shed 5 bases and J shed 2 bases, with 12 bases lying between them. CDR3 length: 14 residues. The CDR3 DNA is TGTGCCAGCAGTAATTGGGGAGCGAACTATGGCTACACCTTC. Residues: CASSNWGANYGYTF.

The V and J genes are TRBV6-1 and TRBJ2-3; D is uncertain. The CDR3 covers 13 residues. Trimming shortened V by 5 bases and J by 1 base, and 7 bases separated the two germline ends. Germline CDR1 MNHNS, CDR2 SASEGT. The CDR3 sequence: CASSKTGTDTQYF. CDR3 sequence (DNA): TGTGCCAGCAGTAAAACAGGCACAGATACGCAGTATTTT.

The chain recombines TRBV5-6 with TRBJ1-1; 9 positions match TRBD1. V was clipped by 5 bases and J by 6 bases; unmatched bases: 5. This CDR3 contains 13 residues. Germline-derived CDR1 and CDR2 are SGHDT and YYEEEE. CDR3 protein: CASRGTGRPEAFF. CDR3 DNA: TGTGCCAGCAGGGGGACAGGGAGGCCTGAAGCTTTCTTT.

The sample holds a few counts of this clone. V and J are TRBV5-4 and TRBJ1-2; D unclear. This CDR3 has 14 residues. The ends were cut back, 3 bases at V and 3 bases at J, with 12 bases in the middle. Germline loops: CDR1 SGHNT, CDR2 YYREEE (reference sequence). DNA for the CDR3: TGTGCCAGCAGCTCGGGTCCCGGGGACTATGGCTACACCTTC. Translated: CASSSGPGDYGYTF.

V usage is TRBV9 and J usage is TRBJ1-5; 10 bases are shared with TRBD1. There are 17 residues in the CDR3. CDR1 and CDR2 from the germline V gene are SGDLS and YYNGEE. V was clipped by 0 bases and J by 4 bases; unmatched bases: 7. The DNA for the CDR3 is TGTGCCAGCAGCGTAGGTGGGACAGGGGAAGGGAATCAGCCCCAGCATTTT. Translated: CASSVGGTGEGNQPQHF.